The 26 T cell receptor beta chains in this list originate from one sample, sequenced in a study of blood T cell repertoires in COVID-19. Assay used: immunoSEQ multiplex PCR; TCRdb lists only in-frame clones, some missing. The sample records 75,000 to 100,000 clones, roughly 82% being singletons. The sample comprised peripheral blood. The receptor set was obtained from a man aged 50 to 59 with active or convalescent COVID-19.

The rearrangement joins TRBV7-2 to TRBJ1-2, with D unresolved. This CDR3 is 13 amino acids long. V was shortened by 2 bases and J by 5 bases, with 9 bases between the two germline ends. Germline values: CDR1 SGHTA, CDR2 FQGNSA. The CDR3: CASSLMGEYGYTF. CDR3 DNA: TGTGCCAGCAGCTTAATGGGCGAATATGGCTACACCTTC.

The rearrangement joins TRBV5-4 to TRBJ2-2, with 12 bases that match TRBD2. CDR1 SGHNT and CDR2 YYREEE come from the germline V gene (reference sequence). Losses at the gene ends were 7 bases for V and 6 bases for J; bases not matched to a gene: 13. The CDR3 sequence is 17 residues long. CDR3 sequence reads: CASLPSPSGGAAGELFF. CDR3 sequence (DNA): TGTGCCAGCCTCCCTTCACCTAGCGGGGGGGCGGCCGGGGAGCTGTTTTTT.

This CDR3 reads CASRLQGSDTEAFF. CDR3 DNA: TGTGCCAGCAGGCTTCAGGGGTCGGACACTGAAGCTTTCTTT. The V gene is TRBV7-9, the J gene TRBJ1-1; tentative D call: TRBD1 (6 bases). Germline V gene sequence: CDR1 SEHNR, CDR2 FQNEAQ (reference sequence). The CDR3 sequence is 14 residues long. V lost 6 bases and J 3 bases, leaving 14 bases between the germline ends.

The CDR3 region has the DNA TGTGCCAGCAGCCCAGGGGGCCTTTATGGCTACACCTTC. As protein: CASSPGGLYGYTF. This chain links TRBV6-5 with TRBJ1-2; 8 bases align to TRBD1. Germline values: CDR1 MNHEY, CDR2 SVGAGI. The CDR3 runs 13 residues. The trim removed 6 bases at V and 5 bases at J, leaving 5 bases unmatched.

This chain links TRBV29-1 with TRBJ2-5, with 7 bases lining up with TRBD1. The J segment lost 3 bases and the V segment lost 4 bases, leaving 5 bases of the junction unmatched. Germline V gene lookup returns CDR1 SQVTM and CDR2 ANQGSEA. CDR3 length equals 13 residues. CDR3 DNA: TGCAGCGTTGCCCACAGGGGTGAAGAGACCCAGTACTTC. The encoded protein is CSVAHRGEETQYF.

The V gene is TRBV5-5, the J gene TRBJ1-4; 8 bases fit TRBD1. Germline loops: CDR1 SGHKS, CDR2 YYEKEE (reference sequence). With 1 base clipped from V and 4 bases from J, the junction kept 3 bases outside the gene matches. This CDR3 spans 15 amino acids. Here the CDR3 reads CASSLQGALNEKLFF. CDR3 in DNA: TGTGCCAGCAGCTTGCAGGGGGCTCTTAATGAAAAACTGTTTTTT.

The rearrangement uses TRBV11-2 and TRBJ2-5; D gene uncertain. Germline V CDR1 and CDR2: SGHAT, FQNNGV. This CDR3 is 11 amino acids long. Between the trimmed V and J ends, which lost 5 bases and 2 bases, there was a span of 3 bases. The CDR3 nucleotides are TGTGCCAGCAGCGTACAAGAGACCCAGTACTTC. It specifies CASSVQETQYF.

V is TRBV19 and J is TRBJ2-7; D ambiguous. The CDR3 is 12 residues long. The V gene lost 1 base and the J gene lost 4 bases, with 5 bases spanning the gap. The V gene's germline CDR1 is LNHDA and CDR2 SQIVND (reference sequence). CDR3 loop: CASSIGAYEQYV. The CDR3, as DNA: TGTGCCAGTAGTATAGGGGCGTACGAGCAGTACGTC.

The rearrangement uses TRBV7-2 and TRBJ2-5; the D gene is possibly TRBD2 (8 bases). V was pared by 8 bases and J by 5 bases, with 27 bases between. The CDR3 is made up of 17 amino acids. CDR1 is SGHTA and CDR2 is FQGNSA in the germline V gene. The CDR3: CASSGRVVAGGQETQYF. CDR3 nucleotide sequence: TGTGCCAGCTCAGGGCGGGTGGTGGCGGGGGGACAGGAGACCCAGTACTTC.

The chain couples TRBV28 to TRBJ2-3, with TRBD2 matching over 8 bases. CDR1 is MDHEN, CDR2 SYDVKM, per germline. This CDR3 has 16 residues. V lost 5 bases and J lost 4; bases outside the gene matches: 11. The CDR3 loop is CASSPYGGGEADTQYF. DNA for the CDR3: TGTGCCAGCAGTCCGTACGGGGGGGGTGAGGCAGATACGCAGTATTTT.

The chain is built from TRBV3-1 (or the pseudogene TRBV3-2) and TRBJ2-3; 10 bases line up with TRBD1. Germline values: CDR1 LGHDT, CDR2 YNNKEL (reference sequence). Germline trimming cut 1 base from V and 3 bases from J; bases unmatched to any gene: 4. The CDR3 has 16 amino acids. In DNA form, the CDR3 reads TGTGCCAGCAGCCAAGGACGGGGACAGGGGACAGATACGCAGTATTTT. Protein: CASSQGRGQGTDTQYF.

The chain combines TRBV28 with TRBJ2-5; 9 nucleotides agree with TRBD1. CDR3 length: 16 amino acids. CDR1 and CDR2 (germline): MDHEN, SYDVKM. The J segment lost 1 base and the V segment lost 5 bases, leaving 8 bases of the junction unmatched. CDR3 nucleotides: TGTGCCAGCAGTCTTATGACAGGGGGAGGCCAAGAGACCCAGTACTTC. The encoded protein is CASSLMTGGGQETQYF.

The chain employs TRBV5-1 and TRBJ2-2; a weak D match, TRBD1 (5 bases). The length of the CDR3 is 16 residues. V lost 4 bases and J 4 bases, leaving 17 bases between the germline ends. Germline V gene sequence: CDR1 SGHRS, CDR2 YFSETQ. CDR3 sequence: CASSPGGALSTGELFF. The CDR3 bases are TGCGCCAGCAGCCCGGGTGGGGCGCTGAGCACCGGGGAGCTGTTTTTT.

The J gene is TRBJ2-3, the V gene TRBV11-2; TRBD1 aligns across 12 bases. This CDR3 spans 17 amino acids. CDR1 and CDR2 (germline): SGHAT, FQNNGV. V was clipped by 1 base and J by 4 bases; unmatched bases: 6. Here the CDR3 reads CASSLAPGTGGADTQYF. Written as DNA, the CDR3 is TGTGCCAGCAGCTTAGCCCCCGGGACAGGGGGCGCAGATACGCAGTATTTT.

This rearrangement joins TRBV28 to TRBJ1-5, with 7 bases matching TRBD1. The germline CDR1 and CDR2 sequences are MDHEN and SYDVKM. CDR3 size: 15 residues. Trimming removed 6 bases from V and 0 bases from J; junction bases left unmatched: 5. DNA of the CDR3: TGTGCCAGCAGACGACAGGGCCGTAGCAATCAGCCCCAGCATTTT. Protein sequence: CASRRQGRSNQPQHF.

V is TRBV21-1 and J is TRBJ2-7; the table gives TRBD1 as D, unverified against the DNA. TRBV21-1 is an annotated pseudogene. CDR3 length: 14 amino acids. The CDR3: CASAPGQIFYEQYF. The CDR3 bases are TGTGCCAGCGCGCCGGGACAGATTTTCTACGAGCAGTACTTC.

This clone was observed once. This chain links TRBV7-2 with TRBJ1-5; 8 nucleotides match TRBD1. The ends lost 5 bases at V and 7 bases at J; junction bases unmatched: 10. CDR1 and CDR2 from the germline V gene are SGHTA and FQGNSA. The CDR3 sequence is 15 residues long. This CDR3 is CASSQTTGGWQPQHF. CDR3 bases: TGTGCCAGCAGCCAGACCACAGGGGGTTGGCAGCCCCAGCATTTT.

The rearrangement links TRBV6-5 to TRBJ2-2, with D perhaps matching TRBD1 (5 bases). V lost 2 bases and J lost 0, with 7 bases in between. The CDR3 runs to 15 residues. Per the germline V gene, CDR1 is MNHEY and CDR2 is SVGAGI. CDR3 loop: CASSYGAANTGELFF. The CDR3 nucleotides read TGTGCCAGCAGTTACGGGGCCGCGAACACCGGGGAGCTGTTTTTT.

The chain joins TRBV6-1 to TRBJ2-1; 11 bases line up with TRBD1. The germline gives CDR1 MNHNS, CDR2 SASEGT. J was trimmed by 10 bases and V by 1 base; bases with no gene match: 6. The CDR3 length is 15 residues. The CDR3 coding sequence is TGTGCCAGCAGTGAAGTGGGGACAGGGGGTGGGGAGCAGTTCTTC. This codes for CASSEVGTGGGEQFF.

This sequence joins TRBV9 and TRBJ1-1; 7 nucleotides match TRBD1. CDR1 and CDR2 from the germline V gene are SGDLS and YYNGEE. The CDR3 has 15 amino acids. The trim removed 4 bases at V and 1 base at J, leaving 7 bases unmatched. CDR3 amino acids: CASSPLQGTNTEAFF. The CDR3 DNA follows: TGTGCCAGCAGCCCTCTACAGGGGACGAACACTGAAGCTTTCTTT.

The chain links TRBV5-5 to TRBJ1-2, with 9 bases identical to TRBD1. CDR1 is SGHKS and CDR2 is YYEKEE in the germline V gene (reference sequence). This CDR3 has 14 amino acids. V lost 4 bases and J lost 7; bases outside the gene matches: 8. CDR3 nucleotides: TGTGCCAGCAGCCCCGGGACAGGGACGGCTGGCTACACCTTC. Translation: CASSPGTGTAGYTF.

The rearrangement joins TRBV30 to TRBJ1-1; D ambiguous. V shed 4 bases and J shed 0 bases, with 9 bases lying between them. Germline CDR1 and CDR2: GTSNPN and SVGIG (reference sequence). The CDR3 has 13 residues. The CDR3 is CAWNLQLNTEAFF. In DNA form, the CDR3 reads TGTGCCTGGAATTTACAGTTGAACACTGAAGCTTTCTTT.

This chain links TRBV2 with TRBJ1-5; D gene ambiguous. V was cut by 6 bases and J by 0 bases, with 15 bases left in between. The CDR3 runs to 16 residues. Looked up from germline, CDR1 is SNHLY and CDR2 is FYNNEI. In nucleotides, the CDR3 is TGTGCCAGCAGCCCGGGAGGCAGTTATAGCAATCAGCCCCAGCATTTT. Its translation is CASSPGGSYSNQPQHF.

As to this clone: This same CDR3 is encoded by further DNA sequences in the sample. The chain joins TRBV7-2 to TRBJ2-2; perhaps TRBD1 as D (5 bases). Trimming stripped 4 bases from V and 1 base from J, with 10 bases between. CDR1 SGHTA and CDR2 FQGNSA come from the germline V gene. The length of the CDR3 is 15 residues. The CDR3: CASSSRTRNTGELFF. The DNA of the CDR3 is TGTGCCAGCAGCTCACGGACAAGGAACACCGGGGAGCTGTTTTTT.

V usage is TRBV4-2 and J usage is TRBJ1-4; 9 bases are a match to TRBD1. V was pared by 1 base and J by 7 bases, with 7 bases of the junction left unmatched. In germline, CDR1 is LGHNA, CDR2 YNFKEQ. The CDR3 consists of 16 residues. This chain's CDR3 is CASSQVSQGAGEKLFF. As DNA, the CDR3 is TGTGCCAGCAGCCAAGTGTCACAGGGGGCGGGTGAAAAACTGTTTTTT.

Details on this clone: Other DNA sequences in the sample encode the same CDR3. The chain has TRBV6-6 and TRBJ1-5, with D unclear. Trimming removed 6 bases from V and 1 base from J, with 10 bases in between. Germline V CDR1 and CDR2: MNHNY, SVGAGI (reference sequence). The CDR3 sequence is 14 residues long. The CDR3 DNA reads as TGTGCCAGCAGCTACGGGGAGAGCAATCAGCCCCAGCATTTT. Its translation: CASSYGESNQPQHF.